These 25 T cell receptor beta chains were sequenced from one sample in a study of response to subunit inactivated influenza vaccine. TCRdb independently ran MiXCR on the RT-PCR reads; one entry per CDR3 protein. This repertoire shows 450,000 to 550,000 distinct CDR3 sequences, about 25% found once; its top ten account for 1.5% to 2%. Sequenced material: CD4+ T cells sorted from PBMCs, taken roughly 5 days after vaccination. These receptor sequences come from a man aged 50 to 60 who received an inactivated influenza vaccine.

The V gene is TRBV3-2, the J gene TRBJ2-1; the D call TRBD1 from the table was never checked on the DNA. TRBV3-2 is a listed pseudogene. The CDR3 is 18 amino acids. The chain's CDR3 is CAIWSGHISGYSYNEQFF. DNA for the CDR3: TGTGCCATCTGGTCGGGACATATTAGTGGATACTCCTACAATGAGCAGTTCTTC.

This clonotype was detected ten times or more. The rearrangement joins TRBV29-1 to TRBJ2-1; 9 bases match TRBD1. This CDR3 has 14 residues. Germline V gives CDR1 SQVTM, CDR2 ANQGSEA. The ends lost 6 bases at V and 4 bases at J; junction bases unmatched: 7. DNA of the CDR3: TGCAGCGTGAGGGGACAGGGCTCTTACAATGAGCAGTTCTTC. Amino acid sequence: CSVRGQGSYNEQFF.

This chain joins TRBV11-2 and TRBJ2-6; 9 positions match TRBD1. The CDR3 extends over 18 amino acids. Germline V gene sequence: CDR1 SGHAT, CDR2 FQNNGV. V gave up 5 bases and J gave up 2 bases; unmatched junction bases: 10. CDR3 loop: CASSLQGALVTGANVLTF. In nucleotides, the CDR3 is TGTGCCAGCAGCCTACAGGGGGCATTAGTTACTGGGGCCAACGTCCTGACTTTC.

This clonotype was picked up a small number of times. The rearrangement links TRBV15 to TRBJ2-2; 8 bases agree with TRBD1. CDR1 is LNHNV and CDR2 is YYDKDF in the germline V gene (reference sequence). This CDR3 is built from 14 residues. Trimming removed 5 bases from V and 8 bases from J; junction bases left unmatched: 7. The CDR3 sequence is CATSQRTGIGELFF. CDR3 sequence (DNA): TGTGCCACCAGCCAGCGGACAGGGATTGGGGAGCTGTTTTTT.

The V call is TRBV7-2, the J call TRBJ2-1; 8 nucleotides agree with TRBD1. The CDR3 loop spans 15 amino acids. Unmatched junction bases numbered 13, after V lost 4 bases and J lost 11 bases. Per germline, CDR1 SGHTA and CDR2 FQGNSA. The CDR3 sequence: CASSSQGALLLQQFF. CDR3 bases: TGTGCCAGCAGCTCTCAGGGGGCCCTCCTTCTTCAGCAGTTCTTC.

Only a few counts were recorded for this clonotype. The V gene is TRBV12-3 or TRBV12-4, the J gene TRBJ2-4, with a possible D match to TRBD2 (6 bases). The CDR3 runs to 16 residues. Trimming stripped 2 bases from V and 0 bases from J, with 11 bases between. CDR3 in amino acids: CASSLSGDLAKNIQYF. CDR3 DNA sequence: TGTGCCAGCAGTTTATCGGGGGACCTAGCCAAAAACATTCAGTACTTC.

The CDR3 bases are TGTGCCAGCAGCTTACCCGGAGGAGGGTCCTACAATGAGCAGTTCTTC. Amino acids: CASSLPGGGSYNEQFF. This chain uses TRBV7-6 with TRBJ2-1; TRBD2 might be the D (6 bases). Germline V CDR1 and CDR2: SGHVS, FNYEAQ. Trimming cost V 2 bases and J 1 base, with 12 bases left between them. The CDR3 totals 16 residues. Together with reference TRBV7-6 and TRBJ2-1, the CDR3 gives the full variable domain: GAGVSQSPRYKVTKRGQDVALRCDPISGHVSLYWYRQALGQGPEFLTYFNYEAQQDKSGLPNDRFSAERPEGSISTLTIQRTEQRDSAMYRCASSLPGGGSYNEQFFGPGTRLTVL.

In this sample, this clonotype turned up a few times. The rearrangement links TRBV29-1 to TRBJ2-7; either TRBD1 or TRBD2 may fit D (6 bases each). Between the trimmed V and J ends, which lost 3 bases and 4 bases, there was a span of 10 bases. Germline V gives CDR1 SQVTM, CDR2 ANQGSEA. This CDR3 has 12 residues. The CDR3 DNA follows: TGCAGCGTTGACCAGGGGACTTACGAGCAGTACTTC. Protein sequence: CSVDQGTYEQYF.

In its sample, this clonotype was seen a few times. The junction departs from the called germline gene at one end, perhaps through a read error. The V gene is TRBV5-1, the J gene TRBJ2-3; 7 bases map to TRBD2. Germline CDR1 and CDR2: SGHRS and YFSETQ. The CDR3 has 15 residues. This CDR3 is CASRLGGSAVDTQYF. CDR3 coding DNA: TGCGCCAGCAGATTGGGCGGGAGCGCCGTAGATACGCAGTATTTT.

The rearrangement links TRBV4-1 to TRBJ2-7; either TRBD1 or TRBD2 may supply D (5 bases each). Trimming removed 0 bases at V and 3 bases at J, with 15 bases between. The CDR3 length is 16 residues. The germline V gene encodes CDR1 MGHRA and CDR2 YSYEKL. The CDR3 DNA sequence: TGCGCCAGCAGCCAAGATAGGGACCAGAGCCACTACGAGCAGTACTTC. Its protein product is CASSQDRDQSHYEQYF.

CDR3 bases: TGTGCCAGCAGTTACGGGGGAACCGGGGAGCTGTTTTTT. It codes for CASSYGGTGELFF. The genes are TRBV6-5 and TRBJ2-2, with D perhaps being TRBD1 or TRBD2 (5 bases each). The CDR3 totals 13 residues. Trimming cost V 2 bases and J 5 bases, with 6 bases left between them. CDR1 MNHEY and CDR2 SVGAGI come from the germline V gene.

This clonotype was found a few times. V usage is TRBV12-3 or TRBV12-4 and J usage is TRBJ2-2; D is perhaps TRBD2 (6 bases). CDR3 length equals 13 residues. V lost 3 bases to trimming and J lost 6 bases, with 8 bases between them. The CDR3 loop is CASSFSGAGELFF. In DNA, the CDR3 is TGTGCCAGCAGTTTTTCGGGGGCCGGGGAGCTGTTTTTT.

The sample holds a few counts of this clonotype. The chain carries TRBV20-1 and TRBJ2-7, with 7 bases that match TRBD2. CDR1 is DFQATT, CDR2 SNEGSKA, per germline (reference sequence). V shed 3 bases and J 4 bases; nucleotides not matched to a gene: 15. The CDR3 runs 16 residues. CDR3 protein: CSASTQRLMRGYEQYF. CDR3 bases: TGCAGTGCTAGTACTCAACGACTGATGCGGGGGTACGAGCAGTACTTC.

The rearrangement joins TRBV20-1 to TRBJ2-3, with 9 positions matching TRBD2. The germline CDR1 and CDR2 sequences are DFQATT and SNEGSKA (reference sequence). The trim removed 6 bases at V and 4 bases at J, leaving 14 bases unmatched. The CDR3 totals 16 residues. CDR3 sequence (DNA): TGCAGTGCCCTCCTCGCTACTAGCGGGCCTTCAGATACGCAGTATTTT. It codes for CSALLATSGPSDTQYF.

The V call is TRBV5-6, the J call TRBJ2-1; TRBD2 aligns across 13 bases. CDR1 and CDR2 (germline): SGHDT, YYEEEE. The V segment lost 3 bases and the J segment 6 bases; nucleotides outside the gene matches: 3. The length of the CDR3 is 15 residues. The CDR3, as DNA: TGTGCCAGCAGCTACAGACTAGCGGGAGGCAATGAGCAGTTCTTC. Translated, it gives CASSYRLAGGNEQFF.

This clonotype was counted between two and nine times. The rearrangement uses TRBV28 and TRBJ2-7; either TRBD1 or TRBD2 may supply D (5 bases each). This CDR3 has 13 amino acids. Trimming removed 6 bases from V and 7 bases from J, with 16 bases in between. Per the germline V gene, CDR1 is MDHEN and CDR2 is SYDVKM. The CDR3 is CASRPGGWGEQYF. In DNA form, the CDR3 reads TGTGCCAGCAGACCTGGGGGTTGGGGGGAGCAGTACTTC.

This clonotype was recorded at least ten times. This rearrangement joins TRBV7-2 to TRBJ2-7, with D perhaps TRBD2 (5 bases). The CDR3 is 12 amino acids. Per germline, CDR1 SGHTA and CDR2 FQGNSA. V lost 5 bases, J lost 10 bases, and 15 bases lay in between. CDR3 sequence: CASSPQEGLQYF. The DNA of the CDR3 is TGTGCCAGCAGCCCTCAAGAAGGACTTCAGTACTTC.

The chain uses TRBV6-1 and TRBJ1-2; D is ambiguous. Per the germline V gene, CDR1 is MNHNS and CDR2 is SASEGT. V gave up 6 bases and J gave up 7 bases, with 18 bases separating them. There are 14 residues in the CDR3. Written as DNA, the CDR3 is TGTGCCAGCAGACGCTCCGGACTCAGTGGTGGCTACACCTTC. Its translation: CASRRSGLSGGYTF.

A note on this clonotype: Just one base apart from a much larger clone, this may be a read error. This chain links TRBV5-1 with TRBJ2-4; 7 bases match TRBD1. Per germline, CDR1 SGHRS and CDR2 YFSETQ. With V trimmed by 0 bases and J by 6 bases, 6 bases remained unmatched. The CDR3 consists of 15 residues. CDR3 residues: CASSLGQGQGNIQYF. CDR3 bases: TGCGCCAGCAGCTTGGGACAGGGACAAGGAAACATTCAGTACTTC.

This rearrangement joins TRBV20-1 to TRBJ2-1; D not certain. CDR1 and CDR2 (germline): DFQATT, SNEGSKA (reference sequence). The V and J ends lost 4 bases and 2 bases respectively, with 15 bases between them. The CDR3 covers 15 residues. DNA for the CDR3: TGCAGTGCTACACAGACTGTCCAGGCCTACAATGAGCAGTTCTTC. Residues: CSATQTVQAYNEQFF.

There are a few counts of this clonotype. The chain carries TRBV5-1 and TRBJ2-6; the D is unclear. The V gene lost 7 bases and the J gene lost 0 bases, with 11 bases spanning the gap. The CDR3 spans 15 residues. Germline V gives CDR1 SGHRS, CDR2 YFSETQ. CDR3 protein: CASLSDGSGANVLTF. CDR3 in DNA: TGCGCCAGCCTATCTGACGGCTCTGGGGCCAACGTCCTGACTTTC.

This clonotype was found many times. The chain combines TRBV7-2 with TRBJ1-2; no reliable D call. There are 16 residues in the CDR3. Germline-derived CDR1 and CDR2 are SGHTA and FQGNSA. V shed 5 bases and J shed 2 bases, with 18 bases lying between them. This chain's CDR3 is CASSPDPWPGNYGYTF. The DNA of the CDR3 is TGTGCCAGCAGCCCCGATCCTTGGCCGGGGAACTATGGCTACACCTTC. Using reference TRBV7-2 and TRBJ1-2 for the parts outside the CDR3, the full variable domain is GAGVSQSPSNKVTEKGKDVELRCDPISGHTALYWYRQSLGQGLEFLIYFQGNSAPDKSGLPSDRFSAERTGGSVSTLTIQRTQQEDSAVYLCASSPDPWPGNYGYTFGSGTRLTVV.

V gene TRBV7-2 combines with J gene TRBJ1-1, with D maybe TRBD1 (5 bases). The CDR3 has 14 amino acids. The V end lost 5 bases, the J end lost 5 bases, and 15 bases lay between the germline ends. Germline-derived CDR1 and CDR2 are SGHTA and FQGNSA. In DNA, the CDR3 is TGTGCCAGCAGCATAACCTTCGGGGGTACTGAAGCTTTCTTT. The encoded protein is CASSITFGGTEAFF.

The chain recombines TRBV29-1 with TRBJ2-1; no clear D gene. The germline V gene encodes CDR1 SQVTM and CDR2 ANQGSEA. Trimming cost V 0 bases and J 10 bases, with 19 bases left between them. The CDR3 totals 15 residues. The CDR3 coding sequence is TGCAGCGTTGAAGAGCTAGGGTCAAATCGTTTAGAGCAGTTCTTC. This translates into CSVEELGSNRLEQFF.

This clonotype came up a few times. The chain has TRBV7-9 and TRBJ2-4; 12 bases are shared with TRBD2. With 5 bases clipped from V and 8 bases from J, the junction kept 4 bases outside the gene matches. Germline CDR1 SEHNR, CDR2 FQNEAQ (reference sequence). The CDR3 is 14 amino acids. DNA for the CDR3: TGTGCCAGCAGCACGACTAGCGGGAGAGACATTCAGTACTTC. This codes for CASSTTSGRDIQYF.